Each of the 4 T cell receptor beta chains below was sequenced from the same sample in a study of blood T cell repertoires in COVID-19. Sequenced by immunoSEQ multiplex PCR; TCRdb stores in-frame clones only, minus some. The sample yields around 55,000 clones, 88% seen once. Sequencing was performed on peripheral blood. The receptors derive from a man in his sixties with active COVID-19.

The chain recombines TRBV3-1 (or the pseudogene TRBV3-2) with TRBJ2-3; maybe TRBD2 (5 bases). Germline assignment: CDR1 LGHDT and CDR2 YNNKEL (reference sequence). This CDR3 region has 19 residues. V lost 3 bases, J lost 2 bases, and 24 bases lay in between. For the CDR3, the DNA is TGTGCCAGCAGCCAGATCCCCCCGTGGGAGTTACATAACACAGATACGCAGTATTTT. As protein: CASSQIPPWELHNTDTQYF.

The J gene is TRBJ1-5, the V gene TRBV11-2, with D unresolved. Trimming cost V 1 base and J 6 bases, with 7 bases left between them. CDR1 SGHAT and CDR2 FQNNGV come from the germline V gene. This CDR3 comprises 13 residues. The CDR3: CASSLVFGQPQHF. As DNA, the CDR3 is TGTGCCAGCAGCTTAGTTTTCGGTCAGCCCCAGCATTTT.

This chain links TRBV5-1 with TRBJ2-1; 9 bases are a match to TRBD1. The CDR3 spans 13 residues. Germline V CDR1 and CDR2: SGHRS, YFSETQ. The ends lost 4 bases at V and 6 bases at J; junction bases unmatched: 2. CDR3 sequence: CASSGGQGNEQFF. The DNA for the CDR3 is TGCGCCAGCAGCGGGGGACAGGGCAATGAGCAGTTCTTC.

Relative to its sample, this clone is medium-sized (0.01 to 0.1%). CDR3 nucleotide sequence: TGTGCCAGCAGTTTTGCAAAGAGCACTGAAGCTTTCTTT. This translates into CASSFAKSTEAFF. This chain connects TRBV12-3 or TRBV12-4 to TRBJ1-1; unclear D gene. This CDR3 comprises 13 residues. Trimming removed 3 bases at V and 4 bases at J, with 9 bases between.